This TCR beta chain was observed in a study of blood T cell repertoires in COVID-19. CDR1 is WNHNN and CDR2 is SYGVQD in the germline V gene (reference sequence). This CDR3 has 16 amino acids. Trimming pared 4 bases from V and 2 bases from J, leaving 18 bases between. The assay was immunoSEQ multiplex PCR, and TCRdb's table has in-frame clones only and misses some. The sample yields 120,000 to 150,000 clones, approximately 84% seen once. The table lists this clone with a few counts. The specimen sequenced was PBMCs or T cells enriched from blood (not recorded which). The J gene is TRBJ2-7, the V gene TRBV10-1; D perhaps matches TRBD1 (7 bases). The sequence was obtained from a man in his forties or fifties with acute COVID-19. The CDR3 is CASSAGFVRGAYEQYF. CDR3 bases: TGCGCCAGCAGTGCAGGATTTGTCAGGGGGGCCTACGAGCAGTACTTC.